The rows below give T cell receptor beta chains drawn from one sample of a study of vaccination effects on CD4 cells after COVID-19. Data came from immunoSEQ multiplex PCR; TCRdb stores just in-frame clones and leaves some out. The repertoire holds tens of thousands of clones, with less than 80% as singletons. No antigen has been identified for these receptors. Source: CD4+ T cells from PBMCs cultured with SARS-CoV-2 spike peptides, taken before COVID-19 vaccination. The receptor source for this set is a human donor who received a COVID-19 vaccine. Both conserved end residues are trimmed from each CDR3.

j_gene: TRBJ2-3; v_gene: TRBV18; CDR3aa: ASSPIGLAEGNTQY
j_gene: TRBJ2-1; v_gene: TRBV11-3; CDR3aa: ASSLAGLAGDNEQF
j_gene: TRBJ1-3; v_gene: TRBV7-6; CDR3aa: ASSPDSLSSGNTIY
j_gene: TRBJ2-7; v_gene: TRBV3-1/TRBV3-2; CDR3aa: ASSRTPGAGDEQY
j_gene: TRBJ1-4; v_gene: TRBV18; CDR3aa: ASSPPLPEKLF
j_gene: TRBJ1-2; v_gene: TRBV29-1; CDR3aa: SVTQDRTGSVNYGYT
j_gene: TRBJ2-1; v_gene: TRBV19; CDR3aa: ASSTGLAGALEQF
j_gene: TRBJ2-2; v_gene: TRBV3-1/TRBV3-2; CDR3aa: ASSQSYQNTGELF
j_gene: TRBJ1-2; v_gene: TRBV21-1; CDR3aa: ASSKEGGGCGQGYT
j_gene: TRBJ2-1; v_gene: TRBV19; CDR3aa: ASRAGTTYNEQF
j_gene: TRBJ2-4; v_gene: TRBV3-1/TRBV3-2; CDR3aa: ASSQVPQGWGNIQY
j_gene: TRBJ1-1; v_gene: TRBV7-9; CDR3aa: ASSDRGAGMNTEAF
j_gene: TRBJ2-3; v_gene: TRBV12-3/TRBV12-4; CDR3aa: ASSPTMGTQY
j_gene: TRBJ1-2; v_gene: TRBV5-1; CDR3aa: ASSSGDYGYT
j_gene: TRBJ1-2; v_gene: TRBV5-1; CDR3aa: ASSQTGAGGIGGYT
j_gene: TRBJ2-1; v_gene: TRBV2; CDR3aa: ASGGRSYNEQF
j_gene: TRBJ2-3; v_gene: TRBV6-1; CDR3aa: ASSELAGGPDTQY
j_gene: TRBJ2-1; v_gene: TRBV27; CDR3aa: ASAAGTGAISSYNEQF
j_gene: TRBJ2-1; v_gene: TRBV5-1; CDR3aa: ASRLTSGSYNEQF
j_gene: TRBJ2-5; v_gene: TRBV5-1; CDR3aa: ASSLFRSGRGGETQY
j_gene: TRBJ1-1; v_gene: TRBV11-3; CDR3aa: ASSLREGTEAF
j_gene: TRBJ1-1; v_gene: TRBV6-6; CDR3aa: ASRAGTGDTEAF
j_gene: TRBJ2-1; v_gene: TRBV19; CDR3aa: ASSISTGGRLNEQF
j_gene: TRBJ2-1; v_gene: TRBV27; CDR3aa: ASKRRFDGQGPYNEQF
j_gene: TRBJ2-6; v_gene: TRBV5-1; CDR3aa: ASASVNSGANVLT
j_gene: TRBJ1-2; v_gene: TRBV2; CDR3aa: ASSEAGARRTSYGYT
j_gene: TRBJ2-4; v_gene: TRBV24-1; CDR3aa: ATSGRGQNIQY
j_gene: TRBJ2-7; v_gene: TRBV5-1; CDR3aa: ASSQTSGVYEQY
j_gene: TRBJ2-7; v_gene: TRBV5-1; CDR3aa: ASSLEGRVASYEQY
j_gene: TRBJ2-5; v_gene: TRBV25-1; CDR3aa: ASSDPTEPAQETQY